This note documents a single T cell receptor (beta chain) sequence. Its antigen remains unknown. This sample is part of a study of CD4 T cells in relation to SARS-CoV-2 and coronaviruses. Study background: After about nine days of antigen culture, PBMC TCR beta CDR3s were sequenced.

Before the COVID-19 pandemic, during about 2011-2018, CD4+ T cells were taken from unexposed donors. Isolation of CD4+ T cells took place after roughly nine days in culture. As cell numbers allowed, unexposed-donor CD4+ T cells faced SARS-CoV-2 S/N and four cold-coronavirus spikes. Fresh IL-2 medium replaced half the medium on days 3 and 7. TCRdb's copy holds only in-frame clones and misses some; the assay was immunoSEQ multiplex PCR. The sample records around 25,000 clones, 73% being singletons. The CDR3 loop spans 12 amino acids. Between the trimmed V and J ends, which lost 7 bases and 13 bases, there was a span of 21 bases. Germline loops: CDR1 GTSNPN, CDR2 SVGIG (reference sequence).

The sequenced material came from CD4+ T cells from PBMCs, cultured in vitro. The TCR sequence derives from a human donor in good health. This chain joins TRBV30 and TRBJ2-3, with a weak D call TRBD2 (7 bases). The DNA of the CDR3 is TGTGCCTCCCAGTCCGGGGGGCCGTTGGAGTATTTT. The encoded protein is CASQSGGPLEYF.